The entry below gives a single TCR beta chain sequence along with its context. The antigen remains undetermined. This entry belongs to a study of T cell responses to AZD1222 COVID-19 vaccine. Overall study results and limits: There were repertoire samples only from the period after the peak T cell response. Most donors were white British and more were female, and clonal diversity was possibly underestimated.

Data came from immunoSEQ multiplex PCR; TCRdb stores just in-frame clones and leaves some out. The table records 95,000 to 150,000 clones, about 89% of them present only once. CDR1 and CDR2 from the germline V gene are MGHDK and SYGVNS. This CDR3 has 16 residues. V was pared by 8 bases and J by 8 bases, with 24 bases between. The input for sequencing was peripheral blood, taken on day 0 of AZD1222 vaccination. The source of this sequence is an adult in good health. The gene calls are TRBV25-1 and TRBJ2-2, with D possibly being TRBD1 (6 bases). The DNA for the CDR3 is TGTGCCAGCGGGGAACCGCCCCGGGACATTGGAGGGGAGCTGTTTTTT. This translates into CASGEPPRDIGGELFF.